This TCR beta chain was recovered during a study of regulatory T cells in long-lasting Graves disease. Background on the study: Graves' cases, newly diagnosed, had used antithyroid drugs under 3 months.

Sample time point: newly diagnosed GD, antithyroid drugs for less than 3 months. PBMC-derived RNA was used for the TCR library. This clonotype came up many times. V lost 2 bases and J lost 2; bases outside the gene matches: 5. CDR1 is SGHRS, CDR2 YFSETQ, per germline. The CDR3 totals 15 residues. Both iRepertoire HTBI primers and Arm-PCR of CDR3 regions were used to build the TCR beta libraries. TCRdb ran MiXCR on the multiplex PCR reads and lists one entry per CDR3 protein. In the table there are roughly 500,000 distinct CDR3 sequences, around an eighth of which are singletons. Separately, the same data were catalogued under a study of T cells in Graves' hyperthyroidism and ophthalmopathy. That source notes: Over 18 months, lack of ophthalmopathy progression marked Graves' hyperthyroidism as stable. When the TCR CDR3 underwent first-round RT-PCR, the HTBI primer set was used. Blood also carried most thyroid clonotypes expanded above 0.001.

The J gene is TRBJ2-3, the V gene TRBV5-1; 7 positions agree with TRBD2. The specimen comprised peripheral blood mononuclear cells (PBMCs), sampled at new diagnosis, from a patient treated with antithyroid drugs. The TCR originated in a man younger than 45 with Graves disease. CDR3 in DNA: TGCGCCAGCAGCTTTCGGGGGGTCACCACAGATACGCAGTATTTT. It translates to CASSFRGVTTDTQYF.